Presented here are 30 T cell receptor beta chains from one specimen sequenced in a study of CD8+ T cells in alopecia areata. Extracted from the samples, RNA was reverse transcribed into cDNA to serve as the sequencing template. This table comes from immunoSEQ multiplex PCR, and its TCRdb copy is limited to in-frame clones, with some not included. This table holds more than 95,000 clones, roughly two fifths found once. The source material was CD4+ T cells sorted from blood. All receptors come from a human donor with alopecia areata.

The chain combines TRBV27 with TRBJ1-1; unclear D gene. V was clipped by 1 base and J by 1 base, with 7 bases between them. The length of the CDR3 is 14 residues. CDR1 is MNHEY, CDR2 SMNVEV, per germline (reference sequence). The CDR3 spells CASSLLNRNTEAFF. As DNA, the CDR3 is TGTGCCAGCAGTTTATTAAACAGGAACACTGAAGCTTTCTTT.

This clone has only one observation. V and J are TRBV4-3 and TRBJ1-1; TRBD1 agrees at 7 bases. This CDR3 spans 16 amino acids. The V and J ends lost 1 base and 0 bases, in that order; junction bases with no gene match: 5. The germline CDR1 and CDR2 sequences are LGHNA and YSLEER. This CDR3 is CASSQAWGQMNTEAFF. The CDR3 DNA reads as TGCGCCAGCAGCCAAGCTTGGGGACAGATGAACACTGAAGCTTTCTTT.

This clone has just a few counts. DNA for the CDR3: TGTGCCAGTAGTATTCTAGCGGGAGCTTCAGATACGCAGTATTTT. This translates into CASSILAGASDTQYF. The chain joins TRBV19 to TRBJ2-3; 10 nucleotides match TRBD2. With V trimmed by 3 bases and J by 4 bases, 4 bases remained unmatched. The germline V gene has CDR1 LNHDA and CDR2 SQIVND (reference sequence). CDR3 length: 15 residues.

CDR3 in amino acids: CASRSPGENSNQPQHF. The DNA of the CDR3 is TGTGCCAGCAGGTCTCCCGGGGAGAATAGCAATCAGCCCCAGCATTTT. The chain couples TRBV2 to TRBJ1-5; D unclear. Germline V CDR1 and CDR2: SNHLY, FYNNEI. Trimming pared 6 bases from V and 0 bases from J, leaving 15 bases between. This CDR3 is built from 16 residues.

The CDR3 DNA reads as TGTGCCAGCAGTGAATTGGCTAGCGGGAGAGATACGCAGTATTTT. It is translated as CASSELASGRDTQYF. The chain recombines TRBV2 with TRBJ2-3, with 10 bases lining up with TRBD2. Germline-derived CDR1 and CDR2 are SNHLY and FYNNEI. J gave up 5 bases and V 2 bases, and 4 bases lay outside the gene matches. The CDR3 consists of 15 residues. The whole variable domain, remainder taken from reference TRBV2 and TRBJ2-3, is EPEVTQTPSHQVTQMGQEVILRCVPISNHLYFYWYRQILGQKVEFLVSFYNNEISEKSEIFDDQFSVERPDGSNFTLKIRSTKLEDSAMYFCASSELASGRDTQYFGPGTRLTVL.

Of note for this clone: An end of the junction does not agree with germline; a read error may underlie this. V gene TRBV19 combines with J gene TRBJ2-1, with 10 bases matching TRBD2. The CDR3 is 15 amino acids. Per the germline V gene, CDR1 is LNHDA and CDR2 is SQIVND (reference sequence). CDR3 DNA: TGTGCCAGTAGTGTCTCTAGCGGGAGCGTTAATGAGCGGTTCTTC. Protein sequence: CASSVSSGSVNERFF.

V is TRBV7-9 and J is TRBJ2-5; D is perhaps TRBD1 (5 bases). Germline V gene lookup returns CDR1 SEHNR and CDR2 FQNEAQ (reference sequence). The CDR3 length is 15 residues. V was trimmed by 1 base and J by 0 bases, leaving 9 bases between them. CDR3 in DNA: TGTGCCAGCAGCTTAGGGACATCGTACCAAGAGACCCAGTACTTC. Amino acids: CASSLGTSYQETQYF.

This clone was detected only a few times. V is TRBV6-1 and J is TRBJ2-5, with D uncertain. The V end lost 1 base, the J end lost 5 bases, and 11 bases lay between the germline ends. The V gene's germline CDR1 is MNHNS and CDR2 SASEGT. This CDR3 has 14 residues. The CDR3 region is CASSEDRVVETQYF. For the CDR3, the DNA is TGTGCCAGCAGTGAAGATCGGGTGGTGGAGACCCAGTACTTC.

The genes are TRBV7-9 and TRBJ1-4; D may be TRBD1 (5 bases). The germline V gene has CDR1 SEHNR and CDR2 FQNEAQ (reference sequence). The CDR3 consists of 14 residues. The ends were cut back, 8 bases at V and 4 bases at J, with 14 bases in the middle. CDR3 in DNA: TGTGCCAGCCTTTTCGACAGCCTTAATGAAAAACTGTTTTTT. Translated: CASLFDSLNEKLFF.

CDR3 nucleotides: TGTGCCAGCACCCCGGACGGACGACTCACAGATACGCAGTATTTT. It translates to CASTPDGRLTDTQYF. The chain combines TRBV2 with TRBJ2-3; the D is unclear. CDR3 length: 15 residues. Germline CDR1 and CDR2: SNHLY and FYNNEI. Trimming cost V 7 bases and J 2 bases, with 16 bases left between them.

The CDR3 is CAWSVVFHEQYF. The CDR3 DNA sequence: TGTGCCTGGAGTGTCGTTTTCCACGAGCAGTACTTC. The chain is built from TRBV30 and TRBJ2-7; D is undetermined. The CDR3 spans 12 residues. V dropped 0 bases and J dropped 5 bases, with 8 bases sitting between them. Per germline, CDR1 GTSNPN and CDR2 SVGIG (reference sequence).

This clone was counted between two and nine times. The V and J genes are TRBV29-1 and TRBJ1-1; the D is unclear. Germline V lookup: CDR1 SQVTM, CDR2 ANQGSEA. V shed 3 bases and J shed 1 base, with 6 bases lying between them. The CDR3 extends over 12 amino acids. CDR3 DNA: TGCAGCGTTGAGGGCTCGAACACTGAAGCTTTCTTT. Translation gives CSVEGSNTEAFF.

The CDR3, as DNA: TGCAGCGTTTCCTACGGGGGAGCCAAAAACATTCAGTACTTC. Its translation is CSVSYGGAKNIQYF. The V call is TRBV29-1, the J call TRBJ2-4; D may be TRBD2 (6 bases). CDR3 length: 14 residues. Looked up from germline, CDR1 is SQVTM and CDR2 is ANQGSEA. Between the trimmed V and J ends, which lost 5 bases and 0 bases, there was a span of 11 bases.

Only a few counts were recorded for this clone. CDR3 bases: TGTGCCAGCAGTTTACAACAGGACAGAGAGACCCAGTACTTC. Translating it yields CASSLQQDRETQYF. V usage is TRBV28 and J usage is TRBJ2-5; D perhaps matches TRBD1 (6 bases). The CDR3 loop spans 14 amino acids. Trimming took 2 bases from V and 4 from J, leaving 11 bases between them. The germline V gene encodes CDR1 MDHEN and CDR2 SYDVKM.

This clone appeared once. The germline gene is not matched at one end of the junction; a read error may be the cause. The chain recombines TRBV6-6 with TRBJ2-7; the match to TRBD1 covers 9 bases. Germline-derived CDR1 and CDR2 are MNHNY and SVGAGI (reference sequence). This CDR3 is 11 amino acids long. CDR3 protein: CASSRDRDPSF. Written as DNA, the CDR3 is TGTGCCAGCAGTCGGGACAGGGACCCATCATTC.

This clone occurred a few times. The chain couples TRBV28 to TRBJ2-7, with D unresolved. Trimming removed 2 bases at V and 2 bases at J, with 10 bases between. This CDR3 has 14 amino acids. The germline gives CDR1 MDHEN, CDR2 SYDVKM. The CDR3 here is CASSLEVLAYEQYF. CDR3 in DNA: TGTGCCAGCAGTTTAGAGGTGCTAGCCTACGAGCAGTACTTC.

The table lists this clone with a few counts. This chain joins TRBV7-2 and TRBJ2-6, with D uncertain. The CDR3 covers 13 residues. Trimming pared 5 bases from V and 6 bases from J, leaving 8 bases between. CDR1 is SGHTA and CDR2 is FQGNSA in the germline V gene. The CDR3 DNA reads TGTGCCAGCAGCGCCACAATGGCCAACGTCCTGACTTTC. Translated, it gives CASSATMANVLTF. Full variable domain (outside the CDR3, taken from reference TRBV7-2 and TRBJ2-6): GAGVSQSPSNKVTEKGKDVELRCDPISGHTALYWYRQSLGQGLEFLIYFQGNSAPDKSGLPSDRFSAERTGGSVSTLTIQRTQQEDSAVYLCASSATMANVLTFGAGSRLTVL.

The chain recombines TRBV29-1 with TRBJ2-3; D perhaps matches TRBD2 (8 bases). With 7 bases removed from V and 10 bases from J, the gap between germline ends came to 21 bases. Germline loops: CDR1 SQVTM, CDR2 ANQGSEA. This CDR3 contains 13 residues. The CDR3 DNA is TGCAGCGCCCAAAGGGGGCGGGAGGCGGCGCAGTATTTT. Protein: CSAQRGREAAQYF.

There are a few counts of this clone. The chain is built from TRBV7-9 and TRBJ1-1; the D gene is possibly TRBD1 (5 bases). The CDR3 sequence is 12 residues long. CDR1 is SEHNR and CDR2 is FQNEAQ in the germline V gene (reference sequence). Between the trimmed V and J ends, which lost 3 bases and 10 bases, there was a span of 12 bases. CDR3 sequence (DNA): TGTGCCAGCAGCTTGGTGCGCCAGGGAGCTTTCTTT. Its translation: CASSLVRQGAFF. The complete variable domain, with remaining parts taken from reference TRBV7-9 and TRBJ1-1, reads DTGVSQNPRHKITKRGQNVTFRCDPISEHNRLYWYRQTLGQGPEFLTYFQNEAQLEKSRLLSDRFSAERPKGSFSTLEIQRTEQGDSAMYLCASSLVRQGAFFGQGTRLTVV.

The CDR3 region has the DNA TGTGCCAGCAGCCCTAGCGGGGGGACCGAAAACATTCAGTACTTC. Encoded protein: CASSPSGGTENIQYF. The chain employs TRBV7-2 and TRBJ2-4, with 11 nucleotides matching TRBD2. The junction had 5 bases not matched to a gene; V was cut back by 5 bases and J by 5 bases. The CDR3 is made up of 15 amino acids. Germline V gene sequence: CDR1 SGHTA, CDR2 FQGNSA.

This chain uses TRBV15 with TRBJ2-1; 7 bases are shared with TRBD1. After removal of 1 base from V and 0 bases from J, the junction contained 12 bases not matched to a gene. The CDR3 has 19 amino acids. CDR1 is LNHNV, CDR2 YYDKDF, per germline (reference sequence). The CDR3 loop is CATSRGLRQGAFSYNEQFF. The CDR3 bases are TGTGCCACCAGCAGAGGACTTAGACAGGGAGCTTTCTCCTACAATGAGCAGTTCTTC.

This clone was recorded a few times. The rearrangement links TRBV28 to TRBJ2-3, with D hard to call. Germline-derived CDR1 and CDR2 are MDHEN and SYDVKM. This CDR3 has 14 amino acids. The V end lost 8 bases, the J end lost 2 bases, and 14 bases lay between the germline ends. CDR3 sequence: CASRSGPYTDTQYF. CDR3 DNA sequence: TGTGCCAGCCGATCCGGGCCATACACAGATACGCAGTATTTT.

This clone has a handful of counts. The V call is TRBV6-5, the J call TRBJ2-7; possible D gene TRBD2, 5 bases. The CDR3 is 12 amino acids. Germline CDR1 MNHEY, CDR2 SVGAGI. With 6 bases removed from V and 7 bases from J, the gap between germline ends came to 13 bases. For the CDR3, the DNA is TGTGCCAGCAGCCCCCGGGGTACTGAGCAGTACTTC. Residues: CASSPRGTEQYF.

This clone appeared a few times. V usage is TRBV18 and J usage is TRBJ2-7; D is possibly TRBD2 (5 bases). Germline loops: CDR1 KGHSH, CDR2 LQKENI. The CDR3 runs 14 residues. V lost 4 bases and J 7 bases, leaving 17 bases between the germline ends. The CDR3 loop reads CASSHTRLGGEQYF. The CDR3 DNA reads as TGTGCCAGCTCACACACTAGGTTGGGCGGTGAGCAGTACTTC.

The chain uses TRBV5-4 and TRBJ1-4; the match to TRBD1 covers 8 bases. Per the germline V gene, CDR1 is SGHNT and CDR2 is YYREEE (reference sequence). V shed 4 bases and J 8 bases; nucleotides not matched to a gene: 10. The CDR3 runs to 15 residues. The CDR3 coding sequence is TGTGCCAGCAGCGTGAAGACAGGGGAGGTGGAAAAACTGTTTTTT. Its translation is CASSVKTGEVEKLFF.

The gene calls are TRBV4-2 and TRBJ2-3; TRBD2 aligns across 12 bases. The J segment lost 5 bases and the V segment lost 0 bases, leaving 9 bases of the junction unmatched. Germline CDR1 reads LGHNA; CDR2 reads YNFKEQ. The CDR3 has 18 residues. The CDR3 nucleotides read TGTGCCAGCAGCCAAGAGGGCCCTAGCGGGAGGGCGATAGATACGCAGTATTTT. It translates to CASSQEGPSGRAIDTQYF.

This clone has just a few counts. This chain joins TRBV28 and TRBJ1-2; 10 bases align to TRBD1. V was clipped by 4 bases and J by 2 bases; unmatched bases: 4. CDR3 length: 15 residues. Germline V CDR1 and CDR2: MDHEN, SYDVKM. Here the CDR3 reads CASSSAGQGNYGYTF. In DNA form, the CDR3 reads TGTGCCAGCAGTTCGGCGGGACAGGGGAACTATGGCTACACCTTC.

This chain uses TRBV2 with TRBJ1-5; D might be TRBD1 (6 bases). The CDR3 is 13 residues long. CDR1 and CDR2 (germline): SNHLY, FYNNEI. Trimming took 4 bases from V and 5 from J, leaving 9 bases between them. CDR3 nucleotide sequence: TGTGCCAGCAGTGCAGGGGTCGATCAGCCCCAGCATTTT. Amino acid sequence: CASSAGVDQPQHF.

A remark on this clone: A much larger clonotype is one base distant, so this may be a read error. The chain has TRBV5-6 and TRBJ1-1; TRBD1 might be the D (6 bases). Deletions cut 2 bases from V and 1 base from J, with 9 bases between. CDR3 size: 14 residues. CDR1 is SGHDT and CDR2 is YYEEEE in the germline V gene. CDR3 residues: CASSLVGQNTEAFF. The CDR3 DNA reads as TGTGCCAGCAGCTTAGTGGGACAGAACACTGAAGCTTTCTTT.

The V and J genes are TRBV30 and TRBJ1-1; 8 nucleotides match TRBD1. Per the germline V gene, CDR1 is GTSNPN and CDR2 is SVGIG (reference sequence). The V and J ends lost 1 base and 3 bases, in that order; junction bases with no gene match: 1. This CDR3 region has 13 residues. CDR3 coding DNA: TGTGCCTGGAGTGAGACAGGGGACACTGAAGCTTTCTTT. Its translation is CAWSETGDTEAFF.